The 26 T cell receptor beta chains reported below all come from one sample, sequenced in a study of blood T cell dynamics during melanoma immunotherapy. Time point noted: pre-treatment baseline. Profiled with immunoSEQ multiplex PCR; TCRdb holds only in-frame clones, not every one. The table lists about 22,000 clones, approximately 89% of them singletons. Sequencing used blood, obtained from a patient treated with checkpoint blockade. All receptors come from a human donor with melanoma.

This rearrangement joins TRBV11-2 to TRBJ1-3, with 7 nucleotides matching TRBD1. Losses at the gene ends were 1 base for V and 4 bases for J; bases not matched to a gene: 13. CDR3 length: 18 residues. Germline-derived CDR1 and CDR2 are SGHAT and FQNNGV. CDR3 loop: CASSLVGGAMSMGNTIYF. The CDR3 DNA is TGTGCCAGCAGCTTAGTAGGGGGCGCGATGAGTATGGGAAACACCATATATTTT.

V gene TRBV30 combines with J gene TRBJ2-7, with D unresolved. Deletions cut 2 bases from V and 0 bases from J, with 8 bases between. The CDR3 covers 13 residues. From germline, CDR1 is GTSNPN and CDR2 SVGIG (reference sequence). The CDR3 sequence is CAWSFAPSYEQYF. The CDR3 DNA sequence: TGTGCCTGGAGTTTCGCCCCCTCCTACGAGCAGTACTTC.

V gene TRBV7-3 combines with J gene TRBJ2-5; a weak D match, TRBD2 (5 bases). In germline, CDR1 is SGHTA, CDR2 FQGTGA. The CDR3 loop spans 14 amino acids. V lost 5 bases and J lost 4, with 14 bases in between. The CDR3 DNA sequence: TGTGCCAGCAGCCCCAGCCGGGGTTCAGAGACCCAGTACTTC. Translated: CASSPSRGSETQYF.

The chain couples TRBV4-1 to TRBJ1-6; no reliable D call. Germline lookup yields CDR1 MGHRA and CDR2 YSYEKL. There are 18 residues in the CDR3. Trimming took 0 bases from V and 0 from J, leaving 12 bases between them. In nucleotides, the CDR3 is TGCGCCAGCAGCCAAGACCGGAGATTAGGCTCCTATAATTCACCCCTCCACTTT. Residues: CASSQDRRLGSYNSPLHF.

In nucleotides, the CDR3 is TGCGCCAGCAGCGGGGGGGCGGGTTTCGGTGTTCAGTACTTC. Its translation is CASSGGAGFGVQYF. The chain recombines TRBV4-1 with TRBJ2-4; D possibly corresponds to TRBD2 (7 bases). Trimming left V 5 bases short and J 11 bases short, with 19 bases between. CDR1 and CDR2 (germline): MGHRA, YSYEKL. The CDR3 is 14 amino acids.

Only a few counts were recorded for this clone. The chain couples TRBV21-1 to TRBJ1-5. TRBV21-1 is deemed a pseudogene. This CDR3 has 16 residues. The CDR3 loop is CASIKKGTLTHQPQHF. The CDR3 DNA reads TGTGCCAGCATTAAGAAAGGGACCCTCACCCATCAGCCCCAGCATTTT.

The genes are TRBV28 and TRBJ2-3; D is uncertain. CDR1 is MDHEN, CDR2 SYDVKM, per germline. This CDR3 contains 16 residues. Trimming stripped 2 bases from V and 1 base from J, with 13 bases between. CDR3 nucleotides: TGTGCCAGCAGTTTACAGTTCTTCCTTCGCACAGATACGCAGTATTTT. It yields the protein CASSLQFFLRTDTQYF.

The chain combines TRBV27 with TRBJ1-2; the D is unclear. The CDR3 totals 14 residues. Germline CDR1 MNHEY, CDR2 SMNVEV (reference sequence). The germline V and J ends were trimmed by 4 bases and 0 bases, with 9 bases remaining between them. CDR3 protein: CASSSRITNYGYTF. The CDR3 region has the DNA TGTGCCAGCAGTTCCCGGATCACTAACTATGGCTACACCTTC.

The chain joins TRBV6-1 to TRBJ2-7; D gene ambiguous. V gave up 3 bases and J gave up 4 bases, with 10 bases separating them. This CDR3 has 13 amino acids. The V gene's germline CDR1 is MNHNS and CDR2 SASEGT. The chain's CDR3 is CASSDRPLYEQYF. The CDR3 DNA reads TGTGCCAGCAGTGACAGACCCCTTTACGAGCAGTACTTC.

This rearrangement joins TRBV30 to TRBJ1-3; D is uncertain. The CDR3 is made up of 15 amino acids. Deletions cut 2 bases from V and 0 bases from J, with 11 bases between. Germline V gene data show CDR1 as GTSNPN and CDR2 as SVGIG (reference sequence). The CDR3 sequence is CAWSPDTHSGNTIYF. The CDR3 DNA reads as TGTGCCTGGAGTCCCGACACACACTCTGGAAACACCATATATTTT.

J is TRBJ2-7 and V is TRBV2, with D unclear. This CDR3 has 12 amino acids. Trimming shortened V by 7 bases and J by 2 bases, and 9 bases separated the two germline ends. Germline assignment: CDR1 SNHLY and CDR2 FYNNEI. CDR3 nucleotide sequence: TGTGCCAGCAAGCGAGTCACCTACGAGCAGTACTTC. Residues: CASKRVTYEQYF.

V and J are TRBV2 and TRBJ1-5; D call uncertain. The CDR3 loop spans 14 amino acids. V gave up 5 bases and J gave up 6 bases, with 14 bases separating them. Germline V gene lookup returns CDR1 SNHLY and CDR2 FYNNEI. CDR3 sequence: CASSSIGSGQPQHF. The CDR3 nucleotides read TGTGCCAGCAGTTCCATCGGGAGTGGTCAGCCCCAGCATTTT.

The rearrangement joins TRBV6-1 to TRBJ2-7; 10 bases agree with TRBD1. Trimming took 7 bases from V and 7 from J; bases not matched to a gene: 7. Germline V gene sequence: CDR1 MNHNS, CDR2 SASEGT. There are 13 residues in the CDR3. CDR3 in DNA: TGTGCCAGCACGACAGGGGGCCTCTTTGAGCAGTACTTC. Translation: CASTTGGLFEQYF.

This rearrangement joins TRBV7-3 to TRBJ2-5; a weak D match, TRBD2 (6 bases). This CDR3 contains 15 residues. V lost 5 bases to trimming and J lost 4 bases, with 17 bases between them. Germline-derived CDR1 and CDR2 are SGHTA and FQGTGA. CDR3 loop: CASSRGGGIPETQYF. Here the CDR3 DNA reads TGTGCCAGCAGCCGGGGTGGAGGGATCCCAGAGACCCAGTACTTC.

The chain recombines TRBV7-8 with TRBJ2-7; no firm D call. Per germline, CDR1 SGHVS and CDR2 FQNEAQ. The V end lost 5 bases, the J end lost 8 bases, and 13 bases lay between the germline ends. This CDR3 contains 12 residues. CDR3 residues: CASSIGSNQQYF. DNA for the CDR3: TGTGCCAGCAGCATTGGTTCTAACCAGCAGTACTTC.

V usage is TRBV5-4 and J usage is TRBJ2-1; D could derive from TRBD1 or TRBD2 (6 bases each). Trimming removed 4 bases from V and 0 bases from J, with 17 bases in between. Germline CDR1 is SGHNT and CDR2 is YYREEE (reference sequence). The CDR3 contains 17 residues. CDR3 bases: TGTGCCAGCAGCGCTAAAGGGGGGAGAGGCTCCTACAATGAGCAGTTCTTC. It is translated as CASSAKGGRGSYNEQFF.

The chain joins TRBV18 to TRBJ2-7; either TRBD1 or TRBD2 may fit D (5 bases each). Germline loops: CDR1 KGHSH, CDR2 LQKENI. Trimming cost V 2 bases and J 3 bases, with 11 bases left between them. The CDR3 covers 14 residues. CDR3 sequence (DNA): TGTGCCAGCTCACCAGTAAGAGGGGTCTACGAGCAGTACTTC. Its protein is CASSPVRGVYEQYF.

The rearrangement uses TRBV29-1 and TRBJ1-3, with no clear D. Germline lookup yields CDR1 SQVTM and CDR2 ANQGSEA. This CDR3 is 16 amino acids long. Trimming took 1 base from V and 0 from J, leaving 13 bases between them. CDR3 residues: CSVEGALARSGNTIYF. CDR3 DNA: TGCAGCGTTGAAGGGGCCCTGGCGCGCTCTGGAAACACCATATATTTT.

The chain links TRBV19 to TRBJ1-6, with TRBD1 identical over 12 bases. V gave up 3 bases and J gave up 9 bases; unmatched junction bases: 3. Germline CDR1 is LNHDA and CDR2 is SQIVND (reference sequence). CDR3 size: 15 residues. CDR3 sequence: CASSMGQGAGSPLHF. As DNA, the CDR3 is TGTGCCAGTAGTATGGGACAGGGGGCCGGTTCACCCCTCCACTTT.

The chain has TRBV10-2 and TRBJ1-2; D is ambiguous. V lost 8 bases and J 2 bases, leaving 12 bases between the germline ends. This CDR3 contains 13 residues. Germline loops: CDR1 WSHSY, CDR2 SAAADI. CDR3 sequence (DNA): TGCGCCAGCCTCGACCTAGGGAACTATGGCTACACCTTC. Translating it yields CASLDLGNYGYTF.

The J gene is TRBJ1-1, the V gene TRBV10-1, with 7 bases that match TRBD1. CDR1 is WNHNN, CDR2 SYGVQD, per germline (reference sequence). V was clipped by 5 bases and J by 2 bases; unmatched bases: 5. The CDR3 extends over 14 amino acids. The CDR3 bases are TGCGCCAGCAGTTTGGGACAGAGAAACACTGAAGCTTTCTTT. Translating gives CASSLGQRNTEAFF.

The chain carries TRBV27 and TRBJ1-5; no definite D call. V lost 5 bases and J 2 bases, leaving 13 bases between the germline ends. Germline-derived CDR1 and CDR2 are MNHEY and SMNVEV (reference sequence). The CDR3 runs 15 residues. The CDR3: CASSPWLRGNQPQHF. DNA of the CDR3: TGTGCCAGCAGTCCGTGGCTTAGGGGCAATCAGCCCCAGCATTTT.

This chain uses TRBV7-8 with TRBJ2-1; D is possibly TRBD2 (6 bases). Germline V gene sequence: CDR1 SGHVS, CDR2 FQNEAQ. The V and J ends lost 1 base and 4 bases respectively, with 11 bases between them. The length of the CDR3 is 15 residues. The CDR3 is CASSLVPGLYNEQFF. The CDR3 DNA sequence: TGTGCCAGCAGCTTAGTCCCGGGACTTTACAATGAGCAGTTCTTC.

V and J are TRBV28 and TRBJ2-7; a weak D match, TRBD1 (5 bases). The V end lost 6 bases, the J end lost 3 bases, and 9 bases lay between the germline ends. Per the germline V gene, CDR1 is MDHEN and CDR2 is SYDVKM. The CDR3 runs to 12 residues. The CDR3, as DNA: TGTGCCAGCAGGGGGCAACTCTACGAGCAGTACTTC. It specifies CASRGQLYEQYF.

The J gene is TRBJ1-4, the V gene TRBV5-1; TRBD1 matches at 7 bases. With V trimmed by 4 bases and J by 7 bases, 13 bases remained unmatched. The germline gives CDR1 SGHRS, CDR2 YFSETQ. The CDR3 totals 16 residues. In DNA, the CDR3 is TGCGCCAGCAGCCTCGGAACCTCCGACAGGGCTGAAAAACTGTTTTTT. Its translation is CASSLGTSDRAEKLFF. The whole variable domain, filled in from reference TRBV5-1 and TRBJ1-4, reads KAGVTQTPRYLIKTRGQQVTLSCSPISGHRSVSWYQQTPGQGLQFLFEYFSETQRNKGNFPGRFSGRQFSNSRSEMNVSTLELGDSALYLCASSLGTSDRAEKLFFGSGTQLSVL.

This clone has just a few counts. The V and J genes are TRBV2 and TRBJ1-6, with 7 bases lining up with TRBD1. The CDR3 extends over 14 amino acids. J lost 6 bases, V lost 7 bases, and 6 bases had no gene match. CDR1 and CDR2 from the germline V gene are SNHLY and FYNNEI. CDR3 protein: CASTMDRTNSPLHF. Written as DNA, the CDR3 is TGTGCCAGCACCATGGACAGGACTAATTCACCCCTCCACTTT.